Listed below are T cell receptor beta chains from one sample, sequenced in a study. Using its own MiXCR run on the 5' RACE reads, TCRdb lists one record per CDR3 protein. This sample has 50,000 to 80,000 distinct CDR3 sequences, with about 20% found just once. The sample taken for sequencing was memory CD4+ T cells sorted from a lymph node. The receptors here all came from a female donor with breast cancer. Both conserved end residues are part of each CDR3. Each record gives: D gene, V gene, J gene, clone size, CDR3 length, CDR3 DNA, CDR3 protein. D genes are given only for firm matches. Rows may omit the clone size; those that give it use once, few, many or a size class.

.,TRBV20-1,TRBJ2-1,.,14,TGCAGTGCTCCGCAGGGGTGGCGGTCGAATGAGCAGTTCTTC,CSAPQGWRSNEQFF
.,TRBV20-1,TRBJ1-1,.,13,TGCAGTGCCCTGGGATCTGGGGCCACTGAAGCTTTCTTT,CSALGSGATEAFF
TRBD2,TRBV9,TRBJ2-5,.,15,TGTGCCAGCAGCGCACAGACTAGCGGTAAAGAGACCCAGTACTTC,CASSAQTSGKETQYF
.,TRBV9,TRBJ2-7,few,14,TGTGCCAGCAGTGGAGGGAACAGGGGCTGGGAGCAGTACTTC,CASSGGNRGWEQYF
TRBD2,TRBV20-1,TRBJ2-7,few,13,TGCAGTGCTAGGGCGGGAGGGCCCCACGAGCAGTACTTC,CSARAGGPHEQYF
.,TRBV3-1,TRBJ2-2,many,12,TGTGCCAGCGGCAGGAACACCGGGGAGCTGTTTTTT,CASGRNTGELFF
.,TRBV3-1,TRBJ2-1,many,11,TGTGCCAGCAGCCAAGCCATTGAGCAGTTCTTC,CASSQAIEQFF
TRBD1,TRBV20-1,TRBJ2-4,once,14,TGCAGTGCTAGAGTACAGGGGGGTCAAAACATTCAGTACTTC,CSARVQGGQNIQYF
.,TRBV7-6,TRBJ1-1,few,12,TGTGCCAGCAGCTCCCCGGAGACTGAAGCTTTCTTT,CASSSPETEAFF
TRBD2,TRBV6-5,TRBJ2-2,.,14,TGTGCCACCCAAGCGGGAGGGGGCACCGGGGAGCTGTTTTTT,CATQAGGGTGELFF
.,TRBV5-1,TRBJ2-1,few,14,TGCGCCAGCAGCGCAGACCATAGCTACAATGAGCAGTTCTTC,CASSADHSYNEQFF
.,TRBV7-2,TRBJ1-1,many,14,TGTGCCAGCAGTTTACAGGGTCGGCATACTGAAGCTTTCTTT,CASSLQGRHTEAFF
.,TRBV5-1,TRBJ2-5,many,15,TGCGCCAGCAGCTTGGCCGGGCACGGTCAAGAGACCCAGTACTTC,CASSLAGHGQETQYF
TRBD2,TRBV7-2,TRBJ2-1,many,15,TGTGCCAGCAGCTCCGCGGGACTAAGTTACAATGAGCAGTTCTTC,CASSSAGLSYNEQFF
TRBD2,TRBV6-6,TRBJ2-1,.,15,TGTGCCAGCATAAGACTAGCGGGAGAGAACAATGAGCAGTTCTTC,CASIRLAGENNEQFF
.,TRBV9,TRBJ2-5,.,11,TGTGCCAGCAACCGCGACGAGACCCAGTACTTC,CASNRDETQYF
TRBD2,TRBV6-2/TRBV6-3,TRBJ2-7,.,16,TGTGCCAGCAGTCCTCGAGGGAGGGCCAGCTCCTACGAGCAGTACTTC,CASSPRGRASSYEQYF
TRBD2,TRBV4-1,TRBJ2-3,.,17,TGCGCCAGCAGCCAAGAACTGGTCGGGAGGGTCACAGATACGCAGTATTTT,CASSQELVGRVTDTQYF
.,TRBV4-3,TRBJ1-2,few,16,TGCGCCAGCAGCCAAGATATGAGACACGCTAACTATGGCTACACCTTC,CASSQDMRHANYGYTF
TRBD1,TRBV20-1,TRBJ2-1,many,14,TGCAGTGCCCCCGGACAGGCTACCTACAATGAGCAGTTCTTC,CSAPGQATYNEQFF
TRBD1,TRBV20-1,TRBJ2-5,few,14,TGCAGTGCTAGATCTGGACAGGAGCAAGAGACCCAGTACTTC,CSARSGQEQETQYF
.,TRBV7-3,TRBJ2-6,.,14,TGTGCCAGCAGCCTCAGCACTGGGGCCAACGTCCTGACTTTC,CASSLSTGANVLTF
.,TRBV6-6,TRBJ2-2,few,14,TGTGCCAGCGAACGCCTAGTGAACACCGGGGAGCTGTTTTTT,CASERLVNTGELFF
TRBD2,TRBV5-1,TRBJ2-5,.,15,TGCGCCAGCAGCGTGGGGACTAGTCGGCAAGAGACCCAGTACTTC,CASSVGTSRQETQYF
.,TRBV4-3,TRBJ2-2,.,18,TGCGCCAGCAGCCCCCAGGTCCAAGCGGTAGAGAGCACCGGGGAGCTGTTTTTT,CASSPQVQAVESTGELFF
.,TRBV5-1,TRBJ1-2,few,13,TGCGCCAGCAGCTGGAGAGGGTTTGATGGCTACACCTTC,CASSWRGFDGYTF
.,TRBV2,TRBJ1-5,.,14,TGTGCCAGCCGCAGGGGCTTCAGCAATCAGCCCCAGCATTTT,CASRRGFSNQPQHF
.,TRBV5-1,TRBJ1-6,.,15,TGCGCCAGCAGCGGGGATGGGACGTTGGAATCACCCCTCCACTTT,CASSGDGTLESPLHF
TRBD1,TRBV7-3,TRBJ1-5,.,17,TGTGCCAGCAGCAAAACCAAGGGGGCGCGTCCCGTCCGGCCCCAGCATTTT,CASSKTKGARPVRPQHF
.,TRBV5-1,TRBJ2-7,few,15,TGCGCCAGCAGCTTGGCCGCGTCGAACTCCTACGAGCAGTACTTC,CASSLAASNSYEQYF
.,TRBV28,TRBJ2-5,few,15,TGTGCCAGCAGTTTGGCTAGGTTGGGTCAAGAGACCCAGTACTTC,CASSLARLGQETQYF
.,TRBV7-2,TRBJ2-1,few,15,TGTGCCAGCAATCATGGGACTCCCTCCTACAATGAGCAGTTCTTC,CASNHGTPSYNEQFF
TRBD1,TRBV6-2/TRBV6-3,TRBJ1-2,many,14,TGTGCCAGCAGTTACACGACAGGGTCCCTTGGCTACACCTTC,CASSYTTGSLGYTF
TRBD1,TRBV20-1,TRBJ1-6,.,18,TGCAGTGCTAGAGATGGCAGGACAGGGGATGTCTATAATTCACCCCTCCACTTT,CSARDGRTGDVYNSPLHF
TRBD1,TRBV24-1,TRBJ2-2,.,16,TGTGCCACCAGTGAGGTGACAGGGGCCGACACCGGGGAGCTGTTTTTT,CATSEVTGADTGELFF